The 4 T cell receptor beta chains given below trace back to one sample, sequenced in a study of T cell repertoires in cytomegalovirus infection. TCRdb itself ran the reads through MiXCR, one entry per CDR3 protein. The data show 100,000 to 150,000 distinct CDR3 sequences, approximately 30% seen once. Their cognate antigens are unknown. Source: CD8+ T cells from cultured PBMCs, taken from culture after CMV antigen stimulation. Receptors originate from a human donor in good health (CMV status not recorded). Some clones in this sample may be carry-over from other donors' samples.

The V gene is TRBV5-4, the J gene TRBJ2-2; D may be TRBD1 or TRBD2 (5 bases each). The V gene lost 4 bases and the J gene lost 6 bases, with 10 bases spanning the gap. Germline loops: CDR1 SGHNT, CDR2 YYREEE (reference sequence). This CDR3 is 13 amino acids long. This CDR3 is CASSRGEPGELFF. DNA of the CDR3: TGTGCCAGCAGCCGAGGGGAACCCGGGGAGCTGTTTTTT.

This clonotype was observed once. The chain carries TRBV4-1 and TRBJ2-7, with TRBD1 identical over 10 bases. V shed 2 bases, J shed 3 bases, and the junction held 4 bases outside the gene matches. This CDR3 spans 15 amino acids. Germline-derived CDR1 and CDR2 are MGHRA and YSYEKL. The CDR3, as DNA: TGCGCCAGCAGCCAACCGGGGACAGGGGACTACGAGCAGTACTTC. This gives the protein CASSQPGTGDYEQYF.

The rearrangement joins TRBV10-3 to TRBJ2-7; a weak D match, TRBD1 (5 bases). Trimming removed 0 bases at V and 3 bases at J, with 9 bases between. The V gene's germline CDR1 is ENHRY and CDR2 SYGVKD. The CDR3 has 14 amino acids. CDR3: CAISESTELYEQYF. CDR3 coding DNA: TGTGCCATCAGTGAGTCGACAGAGCTCTACGAGCAGTACTTC.

The count of this clonotype is one. The CDR3 carries no conserved terminal phenylalanine or tryptophan, so it likely arises from a read error. The V call is TRBV6-2 or TRBV6-3, the J call TRBJ2-2; no clear D. Germline V gives CDR1 MNHEY, CDR2 SVGEGT. With 0 bases removed from V and 3 bases from J, the gap between germline ends came to 5 bases. CDR3 size: 14 residues. CDR3 bases: TGTGCCAGCAGTTACTCGACGGACACCGGGGAGCTGTTTATT. Amino acid sequence: CASSYSTDTGELFI.